This TCR beta chain was profiled in a study of T-cell memory formation after mild COVID-19. Study-level background: Among the donors, TCR clusters were largely specific to each donor. General study findings and limits: Contracting CD8+ clones were enriched in EMRA, CD4+ mainly in CM and EM. Clones shrinking from day 15 to 85 showed even CD4/CD8 mixes; later expanders tilted CD4+.

About this clonotype itself: Antigen: not known.

CDR1 SGHTA and CDR2 FQGTGA come from the germline V gene. Trimming took off 4 bases at V and 2 bases at J, with 16 bases between the two ends. This CDR3 is 16 amino acids long. TCRdb re-called the 5' RACE reads with MiXCR, one entry per CDR3 protein. The data show about 210,000 distinct CDR3 sequences, around 25% seen once. The chain combines TRBV7-3 with TRBJ2-3; D possibly uses TRBD1 or TRBD2 (7 bases each). The sample consisted of PBMCs or a T cell subset sorted from them (not recorded which). The sequence was collected from an adult woman who had mild COVID-19 (a few samples of this study predate the infection). Cell type and time point are not known. CDR3 in DNA: TGTGCCAGCAGCTACCAGGGGGGGAGCCTCACAGATACGCAGTATTTT. The encoded protein is CASSYQGGSLTDTQYF.